One sample yielded the 11 T cell receptor beta chains listed below, sequenced in a study of blood T cell repertoires in COVID-19. TCRdb's copy holds only in-frame clones and misses some; the assay was immunoSEQ multiplex PCR. The table shows about 25,000 clones, with about 90% occurring only once. The sequencing input was peripheral blood. These receptors all come from a man in his 70s with acute or convalescent COVID-19.

This chain uses TRBV9 with TRBJ1-1, with TRBD1 matching over 8 bases. V shed 4 bases and J 5 bases; nucleotides not matched to a gene: 4. The length of the CDR3 is 13 residues. Germline assignment: CDR1 SGDLS and CDR2 YYNGEE. The CDR3 sequence is CASSPRGQTEAFF. The CDR3 nucleotides are TGTGCCAGCAGCCCCAGGGGGCAAACTGAAGCTTTCTTT.

The chain employs TRBV6-4 and TRBJ2-3, with TRBD2 identical over 8 bases. This CDR3 is built from 14 residues. Trimming took 11 bases from V and 1 from J; bases not matched to a gene: 8. CDR1 MRHNA and CDR2 SNTAGT come from the germline V gene. Here the CDR3 reads CAVRGREGTDTQYF. CDR3 sequence (DNA): TGTGCCGTCCGGGGGCGGGAGGGCACAGATACGCAGTATTTT.

The rearrangement uses TRBV24-1 and TRBJ2-1; 10 bases are a match to TRBD1. This CDR3 has 15 amino acids. The J segment lost 6 bases and the V segment lost 3 bases, leaving 4 bases of the junction unmatched. In germline, CDR1 is KGHDR, CDR2 SFDVKD. The DNA of the CDR3 is TGTGCCACCAGTGATACCCGGACAGGGGGCAATGAGCAGTTCTTC. It is translated as CATSDTRTGGNEQFF.

The chain joins TRBV9 to TRBJ2-5; D is unclear. The CDR3 is 14 residues long. V lost 0 bases and J lost 5, with 11 bases in between. Germline V CDR1 and CDR2: SGDLS, YYNGEE. This chain's CDR3 is CASSVGPPEETQYF. Here the CDR3 DNA reads TGTGCCAGCAGCGTAGGCCCCCCTGAGGAGACCCAGTACTTC.

This clone was seen more than once but under ten times. The chain couples TRBV7-2 to TRBJ2-7; 7 nucleotides agree with TRBD2. The CDR3 is made up of 14 amino acids. The V gene end was trimmed by 4 bases and the J gene end by 4 bases; junction bases not matched to a gene: 7. Germline CDR1 SGHTA, CDR2 FQGNSA. CDR3 nucleotides: TGTGCCAGCAGCTCTTACGGGACTATATACGAGCAGTACTTC. It encodes CASSSYGTIYEQYF. Full variable domain (remainder filled in from reference TRBV7-2 and TRBJ2-7): GAGVSQSPSNKVTEKGKDVELRCDPISGHTALYWYRQSLGQGLEFLIYFQGNSAPDKSGLPSDRFSAERTGGSVSTLTIQRTQQEDSAVYLCASSSYGTIYEQYFGPGTRLTVT.

This clone was recorded once. This rearrangement joins TRBV11-2 to TRBJ2-1; TRBD2 matches 12 bases. This CDR3 region has 16 residues. Losses at the gene ends were 5 bases for V and 2 bases for J; bases not matched to a gene: 4. Germline-derived CDR1 and CDR2 are SGHAT and FQNNGV. CDR3: CASSALAGGPYNEQFF. The DNA for the CDR3 is TGTGCCAGCAGCGCACTAGCGGGGGGCCCCTACAATGAGCAGTTCTTC.

The chain recombines TRBV5-1 with TRBJ2-2, with 7 bases identical to TRBD1. V shed 2 bases and J 5 bases; nucleotides not matched to a gene: 9. This CDR3 has 16 amino acids. Germline V gives CDR1 SGHRS, CDR2 YFSETQ. The CDR3 region has the DNA TGCGCCAGCAGCTTCCCGATGGGACAGCCGACCGGGGAGCTGTTTTTT. Translated, it gives CASSFPMGQPTGELFF.

The rearrangement uses TRBV15 and TRBJ2-2; 7 positions match TRBD1. Per the germline V gene, CDR1 is LNHNV and CDR2 is YYDKDF (reference sequence). The CDR3 runs to 15 residues. V shed 4 bases and J 6 bases; nucleotides not matched to a gene: 8. The CDR3 is CATSTDVDRAGELFF. CDR3 coding DNA: TGTGCCACCAGCACCGACGTCGACAGGGCCGGGGAGCTGTTTTTT.

CDR3 in DNA: TGTGCCAGCAGTTTATTGGATAGCGGGAGGGCCAGAGAGCAGTTCTTC. This encodes CASSLLDSGRAREQFF. The chain links TRBV27 to TRBJ2-1, with 11 bases lining up with TRBD2. J was trimmed by 10 bases and V by 1 base; bases with no gene match: 9. Germline CDR1 and CDR2: MNHEY and SMNVEV (reference sequence). The CDR3 runs to 16 residues.

The rearrangement joins TRBV5-4 to TRBJ2-5; weak D call: TRBD1 (6 bases). Trimming removed 4 bases from V and 3 bases from J, with 10 bases in between. The germline CDR1 and CDR2 sequences are SGHNT and YYREEE (reference sequence). The CDR3 sequence is 13 residues long. The CDR3 protein is CASSAGQKETQYF. CDR3 coding DNA: TGTGCCAGCAGCGCCGGACAGAAAGAGACCCAGTACTTC.

The chain carries TRBV4-1 and TRBJ2-1, with 10 bases identical to TRBD2. Trimming at V came to 1 base and at J to 2 bases, leaving 5 bases not matched to a gene. CDR3 length: 17 amino acids. Germline V gene lookup returns CDR1 MGHRA and CDR2 YSYEKL. The CDR3 region has the DNA TGCGCCAGCAGCCAAGTCCCTAGCGGGGGTCCCTACAATGAGCAGTTCTTC. This sequence encodes CASSQVPSGGPYNEQFF.